The rows below give T cell receptor beta chains drawn from one sample of a study of blood T cell repertoires in COVID-19. Measured with immunoSEQ multiplex PCR; TCRdb has only the in-frame clones, and not every one. Of some 80,000 clones in the sample, 87% were seen once. The sample comprised peripheral blood. The receptors originated from a woman aged 80 or older with active or convalescent COVID-19. The CDR3 runs from the conserved cysteine through the conserved F or W. A D gene is named only where the DNA matches it firmly. Not all rows give a size; the values are once, few, many and, for expanded clones, a class.

. . TRBJ2-5 TRBV4-1 TGCGCCAGCAGCCAAGATGGGGGGGCTGGATGGGGGACCCAGTACTTC CASSQDGGAGWGTQYF
. . TRBJ1-1 TRBV27 TGTGCCAGCAGCTTGGAGTGGAGCACTGAAGCTTTCTTT CASSLEWSTEAFF
. TRBD1 TRBJ1-2 TRBV2 TGTGCCAGCAGTGTTGACAGGGAACTCGGGTTC CASSVDRELGF
few . TRBJ1-4 TRBV7-2 TGTGCCAGCAGCCCCGAGGGGGGGGCTGGTGAAAAACTGTTTTTT CASSPEGGAGEKLFF
. TRBD2 TRBJ2-4 TRBV5-1 TGCGCCAGCAGCTCAGGACTAGTCGCGGGCATCAAAAACATTCAGTACTTC CASSSGLVAGIKNIQYF
. TRBD2 TRBJ2-7 TRBV6-2/TRBV6-3 TGTGCCAGCAGTCGAATTAGGACTAGCGGGGACTACGAGCAGTACTTC CASSRIRTSGDYEQYF
. . TRBJ2-3 TRBV16 TGTGCCAGCAGCCAATCCATTACGCAGTATTTT CASSQSITQYF
. . TRBJ1-1 TRBV18 TGTGCCAGCTCACCTACGACAGTTGGACGGAACACTGAAGCTTTCTTT CASSPTTVGRNTEAFF
. TRBD1 TRBJ2-7 TRBV5-4 TGTGCCAGCAGCCCGAGGACAGGGGGCGCCGAGCAGTACTTC CASSPRTGGAEQYF
. . TRBJ2-7 TRBV4-3 TGCGCCAGCAGCCAAGCAGTCTTGGGCTTTGTCGAGCAGTACTTC CASSQAVLGFVEQYF
. . TRBJ2-2 TRBV7-9 TGTGCCAGCAGCTCGCAGGGGGGAGGCACCGGGGAGCTGTTTTTT CASSSQGGGTGELFF
. TRBD1 TRBJ1-5 TRBV2 TGTGCCAGCAGCAGACGGACAGGGGGCATTCAGCCCCAGCATTTT CASSRRTGGIQPQHF
once . TRBJ1-5 TRBV9 TGTGCCAGCAGCGTAGGGGCGACAAGCAATCAGCCCCAGCATTTT CASSVGATSNQPQHF
. TRBD2 TRBJ2-1 TRBV11-3 TGTGCCAGCAGCTTAGAGGGGAAAACTAGCGGGGGGGCCCAGTTCTTC CASSLEGKTSGGAQFF
. . TRBJ1-1 TRBV18 TGTGCCAGCTCACCAATGGCGGACAATCTGAACACTGAAGCTTTCTTT CASSPMADNLNTEAFF
. TRBD1 TRBJ2-1 TRBV28 TGTGCCAGCAGTAGACAGGGGGGAGGGAATGAGCAGTTCTTC CASSRQGGGNEQFF
. TRBD2 TRBJ2-3 TRBV7-8 TGTGCCAGCAGCTTAGTGAGGGTAGCGGGAGGGCCAGATACGCAGTATTTT CASSLVRVAGGPDTQYF
. TRBD1 TRBJ1-5 TRBV2 TGTGCCAGCAGCGCTGACAGGGGAAATCAGCCCCAGCATTTT CASSADRGNQPQHF
. . TRBJ2-7 TRBV5-1 TGCGCCAGCTCCCAGACAAACACCTACGAGCAGTACTTC CASSQTNTYEQYF
. . TRBJ2-7 TRBV18 TGTGCCAGCTCACCCCCCGGCGGGATCATCTCCTACGAGCAGTACTTC CASSPPGGIISYEQYF
. . TRBJ1-2 TRBV21-1 TGTGCCAGCAGCGGGGGGGACTCTTCGGGGCATGGCTACACCTTC CASSGGDSSGHGYTF
. . TRBJ1-6 TRBV5-1 TGCGCCAGCAGCTTTTACAGGGAGTCCCCTAATTCACCCCTCCACTTT CASSFYRESPNSPLHF
. . TRBJ2-1 TRBV12-3/TRBV12-4 TGTGCCAGCAGTTCGGACTCGAAGCAGTTCTTC CASSSDSKQFF
. . TRBJ1-2 TRBV20-1 TGCAGTGCTAGTCGAGGGAACGGCTACACCTTC CSASRGNGYTF
once TRBD2 TRBJ2-3 TRBV5-4 TGTGCCAGCAGTTACGGACTAGCGGGGGGCACAGATACGCAGTATTTT CASSYGLAGGTDTQYF
. . TRBJ2-7 TRBV3-1/TRBV3-2 TGTGCCAGCAGCCAAGATCTCCCAGGGTTGAAGCAGTACTTC CASSQDLPGLKQYF
once . TRBJ1-5 TRBV19 TGTGCCAGTAGTCTCCCCCGGGGGGCTAGCAATCAGCCCCAGCATTTT CASSLPRGASNQPQHF
. TRBD2 TRBJ2-5 TRBV6-5 TGTGCCAGCAGGTTAGCGGGATTGCAAGAGACCCAGTACTTC CASRLAGLQETQYF
. TRBD2 TRBJ2-5 TRBV2 TGTGCCAGCAGTCCACAGCGGGGACCCGCCCAGTACTTC CASSPQRGPAQYF